Included here is one TCR beta chain sequence, with context. V trimming: 0 bases; J trimming: 9 bases; junction bases outside the gene matches: 11. This CDR3 is built from 17 residues. CDR1 LNHNV and CDR2 YYDKDF come from the germline V gene (reference sequence). This sample is drawn from a study of blood T cell repertoires in COVID-19. Turning to the study itself: In each case, the material was cDNA or gDNA derived from T cells, B-cell-depleted T cells, or PBMCs.

The data were produced by immunoSEQ multiplex PCR, yet TCRdb's version contains in-frame clones alone and is incomplete. This sample has 70,000 to 80,000 clones, with more than 75% found just once. The TCR comes from a human donor in a cohort sampled during active COVID-19. The material sequenced was peripheral blood. The chain uses TRBV15 and TRBJ2-1; 10 positions agree with TRBD2. This CDR3 is CATSRDFRLAGVSEQFF. In nucleotides, the CDR3 is TGTGCCACCAGCAGAGATTTCCGGCTAGCGGGAGTTTCTGAGCAGTTCTTC. Full variable domain (remainder filled in from reference TRBV15 and TRBJ2-1): DAMVIQNPRYQVTQFGKPVTLSCSQTLNHNVMYWYQQKSSQAPKLLFHYYDKDFNNEADTPDNFQSRRPNTSFCFLDIRSPGLGDTAMYLCATSRDFRLAGVSEQFFGPGTRLTVL.